These 26 T cell receptor beta chains were all obtained from the same sample, sequenced in a study of T cells after yellow fever vaccination (dated by TCRdb to between 2018 and 2020). Sample treatment or condition, as interpreted from the label and publication: live attenuated yellow fever vaccine strain. Preparation of the library involved 5' RACE. Sequencing instrument: Illumina HiSeq 2500. The public reads were reprocessed in TCRdb via fastp at Q25 and MiXCR, keeping in-frame beta chains. Each CDR3 protein appears once, grouped with its most common genes and DNA. The sample yields 450,000 to 650,000 distinct CDR3 sequences; around an eighth were counted once. The leading ten clones occupy 11% to 15% of the sample. The specimen comprised PBMCs, sampled on the day of the yellow fever booster vaccination. The receptors derive from a man younger than 45 who received the YFV17D yellow fever vaccine.

This chain connects TRBV20-1 to TRBJ2-3, with 10 positions matching TRBD2. The CDR3 consists of 17 residues. Germline values: CDR1 DFQATT, CDR2 SNEGSKA (reference sequence). The J segment lost 2 bases and the V segment lost 3 bases, leaving 11 bases of the junction unmatched. The CDR3 region has the DNA TGCAGTGCTAGTTCCAGCGGGAGGGTAGTGGCCACAGATACGCAGTATTTT. Translating it yields CSASSSGRVVATDTQYF.

The J gene is TRBJ2-7, the V gene TRBV20-1, with 9 positions matching TRBD1. The CDR3 is made up of 11 amino acids. Trimming removed 6 bases from V and 6 bases from J; junction bases left unmatched: 3. CDR1 and CDR2 from the germline V gene are DFQATT and SNEGSKA (reference sequence). The CDR3 region has the DNA TGCAGTGCCACAGGGGGCGCCGAGCAGTACTTC. It translates to CSATGGAEQYF.

The sample holds a few counts of this clonotype. The chain employs TRBV11-2 and TRBJ2-7, with 8 bases aligning to TRBD1. Germline V gene lookup returns CDR1 SGHAT and CDR2 FQNNGV. Trimming at V came to 3 bases and at J to 3 bases, leaving 4 bases not matched to a gene. The CDR3 spans 14 residues. The CDR3 DNA reads as TGTGCCAGCAGCTTCAGGGGGCCGATCTACGAGCAGTACTTC. It translates to CASSFRGPIYEQYF.

There are a few counts of this clonotype. The J gene is TRBJ2-7, the V gene TRBV19; a possible D gene is TRBD1 (6 bases). This CDR3 has 14 amino acids. Trimming cost V 9 bases and J 5 bases, with 20 bases left between them. The V gene's germline CDR1 is LNHDA and CDR2 SQIVND (reference sequence). The CDR3, as DNA: TGTGCCAGCCGGGACACCTTGAGGTCCAACGAGCAGTACTTC. Its translation is CASRDTLRSNEQYF.

The CDR3 DNA reads as TGTGCCAGCAGCAGCCCCGGGACAGGGGGTCTGGAGAATGAAAAACTGTTTTTT. It codes for CASSSPGTGGLENEKLFF. The rearrangement uses TRBV28 and TRBJ1-4; 11 nucleotides align to TRBD1. J gave up 5 bases and V 6 bases, and 14 bases lay outside the gene matches. The CDR3 consists of 18 residues. Per germline, CDR1 MDHEN and CDR2 SYDVKM.

In this sample, this clonotype turned up many times. V gene TRBV6-5 combines with J gene TRBJ2-7; D gene unclear. V was clipped by 6 bases and J by 0 bases, with 21 bases between them. Germline lookup yields CDR1 MNHEY and CDR2 SVGAGI. The CDR3 is 17 residues long. CDR3 sequence: CASRASPSLGPSYEQYF. The CDR3 bases are TGTGCCAGCAGGGCGTCCCCGTCCCTAGGGCCCTCCTACGAGCAGTACTTC.

CDR3 in amino acids: CASSFGTGTSREQYF. Here the CDR3 DNA reads TGTGCCAGCAGCTTTGGGACCGGGACTAGCCGCGAGCAGTACTTC. J is TRBJ2-7 and V is TRBV7-2; 9 nucleotides line up with TRBD2. Trimming took 3 bases from V and 6 from J; bases not matched to a gene: 9. The CDR3 sequence is 15 residues long. Germline V gene data show CDR1 as SGHTA and CDR2 as FQGNSA.

The chain couples TRBV7-3 to TRBJ2-3; TRBD1 aligns across 7 bases. Per germline, CDR1 SGHTA and CDR2 FQGTGA. With 6 bases clipped from V and 4 bases from J, the junction kept 4 bases outside the gene matches. The CDR3 sequence is 13 residues long. The CDR3 reads CASSEGAADTQYF. CDR3 nucleotides: TGTGCCAGCAGTGAGGGGGCCGCAGATACGCAGTATTTT.

This clonotype showed up just a few times. The genes are TRBV5-1 and TRBJ2-7; D is tentatively TRBD1 or TRBD2 (5 bases each). This CDR3 contains 16 residues. Germline loops: CDR1 SGHRS, CDR2 YFSETQ. Trimming took off 2 bases at V and 3 bases at J, with 18 bases between the two ends. The CDR3 spells CASSFGDRQLFYEQYF. For the CDR3, the DNA is TGCGCCAGCAGCTTTGGGGACCGACAGTTGTTCTACGAGCAGTACTTC.

The chain uses TRBV10-3 and TRBJ2-1; 13 nucleotides line up with TRBD2. CDR1 and CDR2 from the germline V gene are ENHRY and SYGVKD. Unmatched junction bases numbered 13, after V lost 4 bases and J lost 7 bases. This CDR3 comprises 18 residues. This CDR3 is CAISGQGKATSGRNEQFF. The CDR3 bases are TGTGCCATCAGTGGCCAGGGGAAAGCGACTAGCGGGAGGAATGAGCAGTTCTTC.

The chain employs TRBV10-1 and TRBJ2-7, with 12 bases lining up with TRBD1. The CDR3 contains 17 residues. The V and J ends lost 1 base and 6 bases, in that order; junction bases with no gene match: 10. The germline V gene encodes CDR1 WNHNN and CDR2 SYGVQD (reference sequence). Here the CDR3 reads CASSEFPPGQGASEQYF. The CDR3 bases are TGCGCCAGCAGTGAGTTTCCGCCGGGACAGGGGGCGAGCGAGCAGTACTTC.

This clonotype has just a few counts. V gene TRBV6-2 or TRBV6-3 combines with J gene TRBJ1-4; no clear D. The V gene lost 4 bases and the J gene lost 7 bases, with 16 bases spanning the gap. The CDR3 totals 15 residues. Germline CDR1 MNHEY, CDR2 SVGEGT. CDR3 in amino acids: CASSWGKGAPEKLFF. The CDR3 DNA is TGTGCCAGCAGTTGGGGTAAAGGCGCCCCTGAAAAACTGTTTTTT.

V usage is TRBV20-1 and J usage is TRBJ2-5, with no clear D. In germline, CDR1 is DFQATT, CDR2 SNEGSKA (reference sequence). The ends were cut back, 0 bases at V and 2 bases at J, with 7 bases in the middle. The length of the CDR3 is 13 residues. CDR3 amino acids: CSARDEQQETQYF. For the CDR3, the DNA is TGCAGTGCTAGAGATGAACAGCAAGAGACCCAGTACTTC.

This rearrangement joins TRBV7-3 to TRBJ2-1; tentatively, D is TRBD1 or TRBD2 (7 bases each). Germline V gene sequence: CDR1 SGHTA, CDR2 FQGTGA. Trimming removed 5 bases from V and 6 bases from J, with 26 bases in between. The CDR3 has 18 amino acids. The CDR3 sequence: CASSQKLSGFRGGNEQFF. CDR3 DNA sequence: TGTGCCAGCAGCCAAAAACTCAGCGGGTTCAGGGGGGGCAATGAGCAGTTCTTC.

A few counts support this clonotype. This chain joins TRBV27 and TRBJ2-1, with 7 bases identical to TRBD2. CDR3 length: 15 amino acids. Germline V lookup: CDR1 MNHEY, CDR2 SMNVEV (reference sequence). V shed 3 bases, J shed 2 bases, and the junction held 4 bases outside the gene matches. CDR3 loop: CASSFNGRPYNEQFF. The CDR3 region has the DNA TGTGCCAGCAGTTTTAACGGGAGGCCCTACAATGAGCAGTTCTTC.

This chain uses TRBV20-1 with TRBJ2-1, with a possible D match to TRBD2 (6 bases). This CDR3 is built from 14 residues. Germline V gene lookup returns CDR1 DFQATT and CDR2 SNEGSKA (reference sequence). V gave up 5 bases and J gave up 2 bases, with 13 bases separating them. CDR3 in DNA: TGCAGTGCTGAGGTAGCGGCTACCTACAATGAGCAGTTCTTC. Protein product: CSAEVAATYNEQFF.

This clonotype was counted a few times. V gene TRBV24-1 combines with J gene TRBJ2-5, with 9 bases fitting TRBD2. The V gene end was trimmed by 1 base and the J gene end by 4 bases; junction bases not matched to a gene: 12. The CDR3 loop spans 18 amino acids. CDR1 and CDR2 (germline): KGHDR, SFDVKD. The CDR3, as DNA: TGTGCCACCAGTGATTTCCCCTTAGCGGGAGCTAGTGGAGAGACCCAGTACTTC. This encodes CATSDFPLAGASGETQYF.

J is TRBJ1-1 and V is TRBV20-1; TRBD1 might be the D (5 bases). The length of the CDR3 is 14 residues. Trimming took off 3 bases at V and 7 bases at J, with 18 bases between the two ends. The germline V gene has CDR1 DFQATT and CDR2 SNEGSKA (reference sequence). The CDR3 DNA follows: TGCAGTGCTAGGGCAGACAGTGGGATAGGTGAAGCTTTCTTT. Encoded protein: CSARADSGIGEAFF.

This clonotype was seen many times. This sequence joins TRBV19 and TRBJ2-7; 7 nucleotides line up with TRBD1. Germline-derived CDR1 and CDR2 are LNHDA and SQIVND (reference sequence). With V trimmed by 4 bases and J by 0 bases, 3 bases remained unmatched. This CDR3 has 14 amino acids. CDR3 residues: CASSRGQSSYEQYF. CDR3 bases: TGTGCCAGTAGTAGGGGACAGAGCTCCTACGAGCAGTACTTC.

The chain couples TRBV7-8 to TRBJ2-1; D unresolved. The CDR3 is 15 residues long. Germline CDR1 reads SGHVS; CDR2 reads FQNEAQ. V shed 1 base and J shed 3 bases, with 10 bases lying between them. CDR3 nucleotides: TGTGCCAGCAGCTTAGAAATGGGGAACTACAATGAGCAGTTCTTC. This encodes CASSLEMGNYNEQFF.

This clonotype was recorded a few times. DNA of the CDR3: TGTGCCAGCAGGTGGACGGGAAGCTCCTACAATGAGCAGTTCTTC. It specifies CASRWTGSSYNEQFF. The chain employs TRBV11-2 and TRBJ2-1; weak D call: TRBD2 (5 bases). The length of the CDR3 is 15 residues. The V end was cut by 6 bases, the J end by 0 bases, with 12 bases between. Germline assignment: CDR1 SGHAT and CDR2 FQNNGV.

The V gene is TRBV12-3 or TRBV12-4, the J gene TRBJ1-3; 8 bases are a match to TRBD1. V dropped 5 bases and J dropped 4; count of bases not matched to a gene: 7. The CDR3 length is 15 residues. CDR3: CASSTNRGSGNTIYF. DNA of the CDR3: TGTGCCAGCAGTACCAACAGGGGGAGCGGAAACACCATATATTTT.

This clonotype was detected only a few times. This chain links TRBV18 with TRBJ2-2; TRBD1 matches 8 bases. V trimming: 6 bases; J trimming: 7 bases; junction bases outside the gene matches: 10. The CDR3 extends over 15 amino acids. Germline V lookup: CDR1 KGHSH, CDR2 LQKENI. CDR3 loop: CASSLGWTGSGELFF. The CDR3 nucleotides read TGTGCCAGCTCCCTTGGCTGGACAGGGAGCGGGGAGCTGTTTTTT.

A note on this clonotype: A much larger clone differs from this one at a single base, so this may be a read error. The V call is TRBV7-2, the J call TRBJ2-2, with a weak D call TRBD2 (6 bases). The CDR3 is 14 residues long. V was cut by 3 bases and J by 7 bases, with 12 bases left in between. Germline V lookup: CDR1 SGHTA, CDR2 FQGNSA. CDR3 loop: CASSFQGGIGELFF. CDR3 DNA: TGTGCCAGCAGCTTCCAGGGAGGCATCGGGGAGCTGTTTTTT.

Notes on this clonotype: This may come from a read error, since a much larger clone is one base off. The rearrangement links TRBV20-1 to TRBJ2-7; D tentatively fits TRBD1 or TRBD2 (5 bases each). CDR3 length: 16 residues. Germline CDR1 is DFQATT and CDR2 is SNEGSKA (reference sequence). The CDR3, as DNA: TGCTGTGCTAGAAGGGAGCCTGGGGGAATCAACTACGAGCAGTACTTC. Its protein is CCARREPGGINYEQYF.

The CDR3 region is CASSPLRGTSPEAFF. The CDR3 region has the DNA TGTGCCAGCAGCCCCCTTCGGGGAACCTCCCCGGAAGCTTTCTTT. The genes are TRBV5-8 and TRBJ1-1; D uncertain. The CDR3 runs to 15 residues. Germline V gene data show CDR1 as SGHTS and CDR2 as YDEGEE. The V gene lost 4 bases and the J gene lost 8 bases, with 21 bases spanning the gap.